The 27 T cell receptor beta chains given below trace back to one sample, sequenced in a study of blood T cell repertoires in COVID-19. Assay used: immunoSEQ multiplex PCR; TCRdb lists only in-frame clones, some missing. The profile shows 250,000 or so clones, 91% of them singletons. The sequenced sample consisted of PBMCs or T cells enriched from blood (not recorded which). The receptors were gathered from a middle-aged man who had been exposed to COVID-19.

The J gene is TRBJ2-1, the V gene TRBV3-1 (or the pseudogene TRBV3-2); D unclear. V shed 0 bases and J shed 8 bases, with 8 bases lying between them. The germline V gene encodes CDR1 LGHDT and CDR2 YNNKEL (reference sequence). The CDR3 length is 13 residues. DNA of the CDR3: TGTGCCAGCAGCCAAGAGAAGTTAGATGAGCAGTTCTTC. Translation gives CASSQEKLDEQFF.

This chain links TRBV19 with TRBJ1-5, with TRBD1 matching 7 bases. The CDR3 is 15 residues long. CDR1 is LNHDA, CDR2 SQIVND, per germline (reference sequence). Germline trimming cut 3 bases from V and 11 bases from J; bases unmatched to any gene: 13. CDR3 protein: CASSMALTGLVAQHF. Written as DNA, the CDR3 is TGTGCCAGTAGTATGGCTCTGACAGGGCTCGTGGCCCAGCATTTT.

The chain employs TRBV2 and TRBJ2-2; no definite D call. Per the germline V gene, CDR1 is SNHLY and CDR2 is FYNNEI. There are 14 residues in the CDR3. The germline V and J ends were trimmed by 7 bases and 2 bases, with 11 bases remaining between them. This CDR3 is CASIKTQNTGELFF. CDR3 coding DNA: TGTGCCAGCATAAAGACTCAAAACACCGGGGAGCTGTTTTTT.

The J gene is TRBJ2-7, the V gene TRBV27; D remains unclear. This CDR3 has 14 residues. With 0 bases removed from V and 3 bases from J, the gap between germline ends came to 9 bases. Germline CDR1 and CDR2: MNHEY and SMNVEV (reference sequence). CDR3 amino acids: CASSLSAGVYEQYF. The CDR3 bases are TGTGCCAGCAGTTTATCTGCAGGCGTCTACGAGCAGTACTTC.

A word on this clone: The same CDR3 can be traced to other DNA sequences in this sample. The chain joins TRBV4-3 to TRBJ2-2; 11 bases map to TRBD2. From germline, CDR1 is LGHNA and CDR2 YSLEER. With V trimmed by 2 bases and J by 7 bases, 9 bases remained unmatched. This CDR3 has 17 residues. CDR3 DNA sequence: TGCGCCAGCAGCCAAAGCAGCACTAGCGGGAGCGTCGGGGAGCTGTTTTTT. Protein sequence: CASSQSSTSGSVGELFF.

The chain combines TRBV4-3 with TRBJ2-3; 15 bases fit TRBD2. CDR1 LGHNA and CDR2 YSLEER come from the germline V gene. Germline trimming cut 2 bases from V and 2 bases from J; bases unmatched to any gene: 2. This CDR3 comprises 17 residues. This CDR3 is CASSQRTSGRVTDTQYF. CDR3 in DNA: TGCGCCAGCAGCCAACGGACTAGCGGGAGGGTCACAGATACGCAGTATTTT.

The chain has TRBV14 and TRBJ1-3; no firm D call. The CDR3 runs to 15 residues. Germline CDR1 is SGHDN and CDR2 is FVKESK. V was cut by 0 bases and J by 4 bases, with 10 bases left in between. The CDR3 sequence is CASSQDITAGNTIYF. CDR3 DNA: TGTGCCAGCAGCCAAGATATAACAGCCGGAAACACCATATATTTT.

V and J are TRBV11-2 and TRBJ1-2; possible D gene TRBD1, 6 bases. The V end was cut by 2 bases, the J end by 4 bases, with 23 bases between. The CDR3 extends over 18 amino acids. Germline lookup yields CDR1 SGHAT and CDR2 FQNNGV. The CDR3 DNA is TGTGCCAGCAGCTTACGGCACCAGGGGACGGCCTCGGGCTATGGCTACACCTTC. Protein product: CASSLRHQGTASGYGYTF.

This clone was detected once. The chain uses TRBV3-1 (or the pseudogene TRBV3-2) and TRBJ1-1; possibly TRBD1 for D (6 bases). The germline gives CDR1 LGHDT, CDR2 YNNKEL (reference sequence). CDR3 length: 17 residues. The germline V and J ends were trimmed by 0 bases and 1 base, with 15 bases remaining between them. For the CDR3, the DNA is TGTGCCAGCAGCCAAGATAGGGCAGGGGTGTGGAACACTGAAGCTTTCTTT. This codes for CASSQDRAGVWNTEAFF.

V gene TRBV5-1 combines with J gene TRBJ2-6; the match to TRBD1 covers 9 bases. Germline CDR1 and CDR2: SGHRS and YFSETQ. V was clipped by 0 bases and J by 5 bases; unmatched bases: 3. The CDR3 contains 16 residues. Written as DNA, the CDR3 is TGCGCCAGCAGCTTGGGGGACAGGGCTAGGGCCAACGTCCTGACTTTC. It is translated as CASSLGDRARANVLTF.

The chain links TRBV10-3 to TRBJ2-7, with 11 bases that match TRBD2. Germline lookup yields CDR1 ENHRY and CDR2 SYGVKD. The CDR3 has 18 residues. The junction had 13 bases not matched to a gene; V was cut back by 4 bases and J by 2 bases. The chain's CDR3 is CAISVPTSGSHPTYEQYF. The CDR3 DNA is TGTGCCATCAGTGTCCCTACTAGCGGGAGTCACCCGACCTACGAGCAGTACTTC.

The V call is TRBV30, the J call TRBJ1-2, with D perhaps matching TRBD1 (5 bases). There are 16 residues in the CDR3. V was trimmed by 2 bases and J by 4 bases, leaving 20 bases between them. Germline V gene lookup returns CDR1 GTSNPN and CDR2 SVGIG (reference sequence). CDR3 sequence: CAWSPRGRVDLYGYTF. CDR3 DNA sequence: TGTGCCTGGAGTCCCCGCGGCAGGGTGGACCTCTATGGCTACACCTTC.

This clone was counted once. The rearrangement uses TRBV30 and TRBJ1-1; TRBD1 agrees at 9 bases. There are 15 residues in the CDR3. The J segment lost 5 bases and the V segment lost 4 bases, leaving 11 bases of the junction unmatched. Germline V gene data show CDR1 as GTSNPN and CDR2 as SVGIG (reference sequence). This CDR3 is CAWKPSTGGNTEAFF. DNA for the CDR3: TGTGCCTGGAAGCCGTCGACAGGGGGTAATACTGAAGCTTTCTTT.

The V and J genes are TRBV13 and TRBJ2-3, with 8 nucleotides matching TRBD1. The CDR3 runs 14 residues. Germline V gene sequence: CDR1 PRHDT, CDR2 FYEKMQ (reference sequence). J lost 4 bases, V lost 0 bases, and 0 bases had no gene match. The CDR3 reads CASSLGDRADTQYF. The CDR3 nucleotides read TGTGCCAGCAGCTTAGGGGACAGGGCAGATACGCAGTATTTT.

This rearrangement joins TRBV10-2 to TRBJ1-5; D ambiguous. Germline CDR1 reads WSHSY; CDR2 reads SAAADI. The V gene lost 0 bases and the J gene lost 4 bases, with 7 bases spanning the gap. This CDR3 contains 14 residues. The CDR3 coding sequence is TGCGCCAGCAGTGAGTCTGCCAGGAATCAGCCCCAGCATTTT. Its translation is CASSESARNQPQHF.

The DNA for the CDR3 is TGTGCCAGTAGTAAGTACAGCGGGAGTTTAACAGATACGCAGTATTTT. Protein product: CASSKYSGSLTDTQYF. The chain uses TRBV19 and TRBJ2-3, with TRBD2 identical over 8 bases. With V trimmed by 4 bases and J by 3 bases, 9 bases remained unmatched. CDR1 LNHDA and CDR2 SQIVND come from the germline V gene (reference sequence). The CDR3 spans 16 residues.

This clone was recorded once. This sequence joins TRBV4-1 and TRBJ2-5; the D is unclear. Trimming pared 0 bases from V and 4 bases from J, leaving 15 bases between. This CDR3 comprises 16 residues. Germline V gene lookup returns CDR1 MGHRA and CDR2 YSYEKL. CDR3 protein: CASSQDLRSDRETQYF. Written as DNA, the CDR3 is TGCGCCAGCAGCCAAGATCTTCGCTCAGATCGAGAGACCCAGTACTTC.

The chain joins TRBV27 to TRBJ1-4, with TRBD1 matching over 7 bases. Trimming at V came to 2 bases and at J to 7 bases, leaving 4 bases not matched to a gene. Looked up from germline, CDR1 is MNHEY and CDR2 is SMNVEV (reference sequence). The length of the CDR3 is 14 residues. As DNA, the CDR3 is TGTGCCAGCAGTTTAAATTACAGGGGTGAAAAACTGTTTTTT. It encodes CASSLNYRGEKLFF.

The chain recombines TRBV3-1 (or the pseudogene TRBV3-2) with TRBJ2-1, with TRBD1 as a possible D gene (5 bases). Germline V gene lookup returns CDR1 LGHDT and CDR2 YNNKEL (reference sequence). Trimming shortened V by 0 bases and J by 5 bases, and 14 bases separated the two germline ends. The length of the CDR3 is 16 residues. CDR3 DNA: TGTGCCAGCAGCCAAGATCCGGGCAGGGTTGACAATGAGCAGTTCTTC. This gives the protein CASSQDPGRVDNEQFF.

CDR3 nucleotides: TGTGCCAGCAGACCTCAGGGTTATGGGACCGGGGAGCTGTTTTTT. Protein: CASRPQGYGTGELFF. This sequence joins TRBV27 and TRBJ2-2; D possibly corresponds to TRBD1 (5 bases). This CDR3 is built from 15 residues. The germline CDR1 and CDR2 sequences are MNHEY and SMNVEV (reference sequence). V gave up 6 bases and J gave up 5 bases, with 16 bases separating them.

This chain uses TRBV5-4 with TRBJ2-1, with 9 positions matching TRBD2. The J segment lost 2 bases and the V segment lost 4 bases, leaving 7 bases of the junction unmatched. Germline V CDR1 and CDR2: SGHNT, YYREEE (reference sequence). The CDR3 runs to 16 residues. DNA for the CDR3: TGTGCCAGCAGCCGGGGACTAGCCGTAGCCTACAATGAGCAGTTCTTC. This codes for CASSRGLAVAYNEQFF.

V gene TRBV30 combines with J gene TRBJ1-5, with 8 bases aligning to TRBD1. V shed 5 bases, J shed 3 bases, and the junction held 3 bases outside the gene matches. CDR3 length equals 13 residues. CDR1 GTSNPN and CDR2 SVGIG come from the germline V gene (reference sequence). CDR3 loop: CAWDRGNNQPQHF. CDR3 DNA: TGTGCCTGGGACAGGGGTAACAATCAGCCCCAGCATTTT.

This CDR3 reads CASSPQAWGNQPQHF. CDR3 DNA sequence: TGTGCCAGCAGCCCGCAGGCTTGGGGCAATCAGCCCCAGCATTTT. J is TRBJ1-5 and V is TRBV7-2; D uncertain. The CDR3 runs 15 residues. Trimming stripped 5 bases from V and 2 bases from J, with 13 bases between. Germline lookup yields CDR1 SGHTA and CDR2 FQGNSA.

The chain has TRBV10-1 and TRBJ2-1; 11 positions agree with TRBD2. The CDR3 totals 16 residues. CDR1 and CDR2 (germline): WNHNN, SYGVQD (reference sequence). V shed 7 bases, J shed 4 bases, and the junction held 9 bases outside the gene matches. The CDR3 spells CASISGRACSYNEQFF. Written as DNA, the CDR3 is TGCGCCAGCATTAGCGGGAGGGCCTGTTCGTACAATGAGCAGTTCTTC.

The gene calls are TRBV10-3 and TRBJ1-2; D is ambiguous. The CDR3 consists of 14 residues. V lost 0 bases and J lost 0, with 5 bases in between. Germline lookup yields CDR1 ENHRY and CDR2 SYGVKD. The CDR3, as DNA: TGTGCCATCAGTGAGTCGTCCGCTAACTATGGCTACACCTTC. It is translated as CAISESSANYGYTF.

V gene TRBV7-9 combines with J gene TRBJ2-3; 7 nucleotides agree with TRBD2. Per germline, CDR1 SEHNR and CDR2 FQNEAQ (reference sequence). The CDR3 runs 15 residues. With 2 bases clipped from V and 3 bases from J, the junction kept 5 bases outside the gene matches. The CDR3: CASSLQRDRTDTQYF. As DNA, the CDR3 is TGTGCCAGCAGCTTACAGCGGGATAGAACAGATACGCAGTATTTT.

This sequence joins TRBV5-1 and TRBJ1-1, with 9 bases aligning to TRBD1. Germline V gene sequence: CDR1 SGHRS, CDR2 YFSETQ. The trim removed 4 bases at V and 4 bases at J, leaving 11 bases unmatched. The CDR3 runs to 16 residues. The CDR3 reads CASSLRDRVGSTEAFF. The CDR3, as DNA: TGCGCCAGCAGCCTCCGGGACAGGGTAGGTTCCACTGAAGCTTTCTTT.